The 2 T cell receptor beta chains given below trace back to one sample, sequenced in a study of cytomegalovirus exposure and HLA in healthy donors. PCR primers comprised 60 Vbeta and 13 Jbeta primers. Measured with immunoSEQ multiplex PCR; TCRdb has only the in-frame clones, and not every one. The profile shows 95,000 or so clones, 81% of them singletons. The sample consisted of PBMCs. The receptors originated from a woman in her seventies in good health and CMV-seropositive.

This chain uses TRBV27 with TRBJ2-1; TRBD2 matches 11 bases. V lost 5 bases to trimming and J lost 4 bases; unmatched junction nucleotides: 7. Germline V gene sequence: CDR1 MNHEY, CDR2 SMNVEV (reference sequence). The CDR3 runs 16 residues. The CDR3 DNA reads TGTGCCAGCAGTCCACTAGCGGGAGTACATTACAATGAGCAGTTCTTC. It encodes CASSPLAGVHYNEQFF.

This clone was seen just once. The DNA of the CDR3 is TGTGCCAGCAGTGCTCCGGGAGGGGTGGGCACCGGGGAGCTGTTTTTT. Amino acid sequence: CASSAPGGVGTGELFF. J is TRBJ2-2 and V is TRBV28; 8 bases are a match to TRBD2. CDR1 is MDHEN, CDR2 SYDVKM, per germline. The CDR3 runs to 16 residues. V lost 5 bases, J lost 4 bases, and 9 bases stayed unmatched.